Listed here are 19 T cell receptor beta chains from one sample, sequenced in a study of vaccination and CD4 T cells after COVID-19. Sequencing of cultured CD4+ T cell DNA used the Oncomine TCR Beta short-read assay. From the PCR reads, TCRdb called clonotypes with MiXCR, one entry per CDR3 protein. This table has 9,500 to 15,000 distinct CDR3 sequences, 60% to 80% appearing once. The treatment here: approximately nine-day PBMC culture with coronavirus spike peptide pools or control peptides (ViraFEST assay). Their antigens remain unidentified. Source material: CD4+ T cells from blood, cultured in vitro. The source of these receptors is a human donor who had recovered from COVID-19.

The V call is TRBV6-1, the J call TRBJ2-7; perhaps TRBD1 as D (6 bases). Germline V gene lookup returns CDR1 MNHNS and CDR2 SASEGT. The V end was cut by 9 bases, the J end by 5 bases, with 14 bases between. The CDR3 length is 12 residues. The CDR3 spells CARRQGLHEQYF. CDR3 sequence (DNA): TGTGCCAGGCGGCAGGGGTTGCACGAGCAGTACTTC.

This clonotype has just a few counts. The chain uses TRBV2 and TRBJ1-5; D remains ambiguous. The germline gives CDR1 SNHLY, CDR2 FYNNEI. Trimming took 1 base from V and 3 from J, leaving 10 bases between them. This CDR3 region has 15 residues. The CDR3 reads CASSEDQHINQPQHF. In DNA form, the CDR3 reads TGTGCCAGCAGTGAAGACCAACACATCAATCAGCCCCAGCATTTT.

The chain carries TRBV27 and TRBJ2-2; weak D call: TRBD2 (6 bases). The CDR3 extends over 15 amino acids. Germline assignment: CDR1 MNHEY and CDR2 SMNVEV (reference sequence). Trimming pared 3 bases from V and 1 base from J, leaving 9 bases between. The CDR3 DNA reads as TGTGCCAGCAGTTTTTCGCGGGAGAACACCGGGGAGCTGTTTTTT. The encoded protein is CASSFSRENTGELFF.

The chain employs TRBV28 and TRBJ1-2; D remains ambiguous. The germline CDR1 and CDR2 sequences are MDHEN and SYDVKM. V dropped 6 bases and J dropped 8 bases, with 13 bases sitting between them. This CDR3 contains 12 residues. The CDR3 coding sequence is TGTGCCAGCAGCGGGAGTTTCGGCGGCTACACCTTC. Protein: CASSGSFGGYTF.

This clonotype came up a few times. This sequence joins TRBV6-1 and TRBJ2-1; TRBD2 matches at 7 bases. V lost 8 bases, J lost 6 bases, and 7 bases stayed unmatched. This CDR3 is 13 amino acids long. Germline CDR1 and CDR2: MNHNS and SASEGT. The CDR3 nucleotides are TGTGCCAGCGGTAAGCGGGACGTCAATGAGCAGTTCTTC. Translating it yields CASGKRDVNEQFF.

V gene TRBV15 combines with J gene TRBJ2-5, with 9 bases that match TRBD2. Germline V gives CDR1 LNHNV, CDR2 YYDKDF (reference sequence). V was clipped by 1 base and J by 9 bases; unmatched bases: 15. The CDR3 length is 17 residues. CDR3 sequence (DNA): TGTGCCACCAGCAGAGGTGATAGCGGGAGCTTAGGGGAGGCCCAGTACTTC. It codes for CATSRGDSGSLGEAQYF.

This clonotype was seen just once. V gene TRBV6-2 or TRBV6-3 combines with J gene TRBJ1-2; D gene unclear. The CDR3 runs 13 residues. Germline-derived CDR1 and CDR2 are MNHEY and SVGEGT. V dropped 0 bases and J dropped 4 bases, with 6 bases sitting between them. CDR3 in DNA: TGTGCCAGCAGTTACTCGAAGGGCTATGGCTACACCTTC. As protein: CASSYSKGYGYTF.

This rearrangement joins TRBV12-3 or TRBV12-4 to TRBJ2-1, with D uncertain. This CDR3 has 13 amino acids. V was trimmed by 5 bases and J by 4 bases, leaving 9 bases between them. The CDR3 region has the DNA TGTGCCAGCAGTAAGGTTTCGTACAATGAGCAGTTCTTC. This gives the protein CASSKVSYNEQFF.

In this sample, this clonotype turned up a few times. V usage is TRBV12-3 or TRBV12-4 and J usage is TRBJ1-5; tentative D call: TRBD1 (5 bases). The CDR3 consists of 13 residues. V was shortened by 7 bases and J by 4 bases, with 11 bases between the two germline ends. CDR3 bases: TGTGCCAGCACTATAGGGGCTAATCAGCCCCAGCATTTT. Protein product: CASTIGANQPQHF.

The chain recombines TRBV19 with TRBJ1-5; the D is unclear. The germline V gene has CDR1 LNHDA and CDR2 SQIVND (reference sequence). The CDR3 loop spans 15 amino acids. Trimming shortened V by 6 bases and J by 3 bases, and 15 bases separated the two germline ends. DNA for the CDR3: TGTGCCAGTAGACCTTTCAGGAATACCAATCAGCCCCAGCATTTT. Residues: CASRPFRNTNQPQHF. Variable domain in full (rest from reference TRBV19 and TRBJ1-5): DGGITQSPKYLFRKEGQNVTLSCEQNLNHDAMYWYRQDPGQGLRLIYYSQIVNDFQKGDIAEGYSVSREKKESFPLTVTSAQKNPTAFYLCASRPFRNTNQPQHFGDGTRLSIL.

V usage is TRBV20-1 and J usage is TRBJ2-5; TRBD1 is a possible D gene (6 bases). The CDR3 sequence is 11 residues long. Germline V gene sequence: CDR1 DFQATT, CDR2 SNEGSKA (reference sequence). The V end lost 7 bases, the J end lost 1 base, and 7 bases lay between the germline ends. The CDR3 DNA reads TGCAGTGAGGGGGTCCAAGAGACCCAGTACTTC. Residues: CSEGVQETQYF.

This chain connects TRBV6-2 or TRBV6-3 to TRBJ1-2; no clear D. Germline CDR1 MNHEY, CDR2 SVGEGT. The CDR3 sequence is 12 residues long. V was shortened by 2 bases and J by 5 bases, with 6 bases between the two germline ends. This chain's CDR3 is CASSYRIYGYTF. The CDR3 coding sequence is TGTGCCAGCAGTTACAGGATTTATGGCTACACCTTC.

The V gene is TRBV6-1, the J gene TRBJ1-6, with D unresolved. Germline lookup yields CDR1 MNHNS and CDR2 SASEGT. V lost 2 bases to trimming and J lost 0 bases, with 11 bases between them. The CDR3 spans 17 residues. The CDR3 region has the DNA TGTGCCAGCAGTGAATATGGGAGTGGCTCCTATAATTCACCCCTCCACTTT. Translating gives CASSEYGSGSYNSPLHF.

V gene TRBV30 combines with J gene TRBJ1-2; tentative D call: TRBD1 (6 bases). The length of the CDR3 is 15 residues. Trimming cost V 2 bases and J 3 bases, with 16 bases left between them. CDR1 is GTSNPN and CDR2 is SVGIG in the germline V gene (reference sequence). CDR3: CAWSPQVGGYYGYTF. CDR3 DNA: TGTGCCTGGAGTCCCCAGGTGGGGGGCTACTATGGCTACACCTTC.

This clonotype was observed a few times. The CDR3 DNA sequence: TGTGCCAGCAGCTCAGGGTTACCCGGGGAGCTGTTTTTT. This sequence encodes CASSSGLPGELFF. This chain links TRBV7-2 with TRBJ2-2; maybe TRBD1 (5 bases). The CDR3 loop spans 13 amino acids. Per germline, CDR1 SGHTA and CDR2 FQGNSA. The V end lost 4 bases, the J end lost 6 bases, and 9 bases lay between the germline ends.

CDR3 DNA: TGTGCCAGCAGTTCAATGCGGTGGGGAGGGTCGCGGGAGCAGTACTTC. This gives the protein CASSSMRWGGSREQYF. The chain is built from TRBV6-7 and TRBJ2-7; 7 nucleotides match TRBD2. TRBV6-7 is treated as an ORF (open reading frame) with a function not yet certain. CDR3 length: 16 amino acids. J gave up 7 bases and V 4 bases, and 16 bases lay outside the gene matches.

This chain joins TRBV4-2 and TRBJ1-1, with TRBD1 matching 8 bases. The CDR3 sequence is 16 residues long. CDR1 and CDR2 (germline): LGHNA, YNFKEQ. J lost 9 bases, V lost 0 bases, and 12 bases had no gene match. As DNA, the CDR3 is TGTGCCAGCAGCCAAGATGTTCCTTTGGGGACAGGCCAAGCTTTCTTT. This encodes CASSQDVPLGTGQAFF.

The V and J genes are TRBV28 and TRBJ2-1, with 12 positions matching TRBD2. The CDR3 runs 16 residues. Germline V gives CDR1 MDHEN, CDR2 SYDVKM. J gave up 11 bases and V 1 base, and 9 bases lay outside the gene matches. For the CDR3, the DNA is TGTGCCAGCAGTTTATCCGGGACTAGCGGGCCCACTAAGCAGTTCTTC. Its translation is CASSLSGTSGPTKQFF.

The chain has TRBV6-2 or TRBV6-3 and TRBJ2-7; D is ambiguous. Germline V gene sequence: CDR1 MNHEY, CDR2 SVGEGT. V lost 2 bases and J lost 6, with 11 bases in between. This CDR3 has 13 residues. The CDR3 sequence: CASSYMAISEQYF. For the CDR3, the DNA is TGTGCCAGCAGTTACATGGCTATCTCCGAGCAGTACTTC.